What follows are 26 T cell receptor beta chains derived from one specimen sequenced in a study of T-cell memory formation after mild COVID-19. TCRdb re-called the 5' RACE reads through MiXCR, storing one row per CDR3 protein. Counted here are approximately 480,000 distinct CDR3 sequences, about 20% occurring once; the ten biggest clones make up over 9%. Sequenced input: PBMCs or a T cell subset sorted from them (not recorded which). These receptors all come from an adult woman who had mild COVID-19 (a few samples of this study predate the infection). Cell type and time point are not known.

The CDR3 DNA sequence: TGTGCCAGCAGCCCGGACCACTACGAGCAGTACTTC. It encodes CASSPDHYEQYF. The chain links TRBV11-2 to TRBJ2-7; D remains ambiguous. The CDR3 has 12 residues. V shed 5 bases and J shed 3 bases, with 8 bases lying between them. The germline V gene has CDR1 SGHAT and CDR2 FQNNGV.

V gene TRBV5-5 combines with J gene TRBJ1-1, with 7 bases identical to TRBD1. This CDR3 region has 14 residues. Trimming took 4 bases from V and 7 from J; bases not matched to a gene: 10. Germline lookup yields CDR1 SGHKS and CDR2 YYEKEE (reference sequence). The CDR3 here is CASSVTGDLLEAFF. CDR3 nucleotide sequence: TGTGCCAGCAGCGTCACAGGGGACTTGCTTGAAGCTTTCTTT.

The rearrangement uses TRBV12-3 or TRBV12-4 and TRBJ2-7, with unresolved D. Trimming took off 0 bases at V and 4 bases at J, with 16 bases between the two ends. The CDR3 contains 16 residues. The CDR3 loop reads CASSLAGERARYEQYF. The CDR3 DNA is TGTGCCAGCAGTTTAGCTGGCGAACGGGCTCGGTACGAGCAGTACTTC.

The chain employs TRBV18 and TRBJ1-5; D is ambiguous. V lost 6 bases to trimming and J lost 8 bases, with 14 bases between them. The CDR3 consists of 13 residues. Germline V gene lookup returns CDR1 KGHSH and CDR2 LQKENI. The CDR3 DNA is TGTGCCAGCTCTAATACCATGAAAGAGCCCCAGCATTTT. Its translation: CASSNTMKEPQHF. The complete variable domain, with remaining parts taken from reference TRBV18 and TRBJ1-5, reads NAGVMQNPRHLVRRRGQEARLRCSPMKGHSHVYWYRQLPEEGLKFMVYLQKENIIDESGMPKERFSAEFPKEGPSILRIQQVVRGDSAAYFCASSNTMKEPQHFGDGTRLSIL.

The chain recombines TRBV24-1 with TRBJ2-2; 8 bases map to TRBD2. Germline V lookup: CDR1 KGHDR, CDR2 SFDVKD. Trimming removed 8 bases from V and 4 bases from J; junction bases left unmatched: 5. This CDR3 is built from 14 residues. The CDR3 nucleotides read TGTGCCACCATGGGCGGGAGGTTCACCGGGGAGCTGTTTTTT. Its protein is CATMGGRFTGELFF.

This clonotype was counted between two and nine times. J is TRBJ2-7 and V is TRBV5-1; either TRBD1 or TRBD2 may fit D (5 bases each). Germline assignment: CDR1 SGHRS and CDR2 YFSETQ. V was pared by 4 bases and J by 2 bases, with 16 bases between. The CDR3 has 15 amino acids. CDR3 loop: CASSPGTGFAYEQYF. The CDR3 region has the DNA TGCGCCAGCAGCCCTGGGACCGGATTTGCCTACGAGCAGTACTTC.

This clonotype was counted at least ten times. The CDR3 nucleotides are TGTGCCAGCAGCTTGTGGCGGGGACAGGGAAGCACAGATACGCAGTATTTT. As protein: CASSLWRGQGSTDTQYF. The rearrangement links TRBV7-2 to TRBJ2-3; 9 bases agree with TRBD1. Germline trimming cut 3 bases from V and 0 bases from J; bases unmatched to any gene: 7. The CDR3 length is 17 residues. Per germline, CDR1 SGHTA and CDR2 FQGNSA.

V is TRBV6-5 and J is TRBJ2-1; D is possibly TRBD2 (6 bases). Trimming took 2 bases from V and 4 from J, leaving 12 bases between them. The CDR3 has 15 amino acids. Germline CDR1 and CDR2: MNHEY and SVGAGI. This CDR3 is CASSYGAGSYNEQFF. Here the CDR3 DNA reads TGTGCCAGCAGTTACGGGGCGGGAAGTTACAATGAGCAGTTCTTC.

J is TRBJ1-1 and V is TRBV12-3 or TRBV12-4; 7 bases fit TRBD1. With V trimmed by 6 bases and J by 5 bases, 9 bases remained unmatched. The CDR3 is 14 amino acids. For the CDR3, the DNA is TGTGCCAGCAGAATGACAGGGATTGGTACTGAAGCTTTCTTT. This sequence encodes CASRMTGIGTEAFF.

V usage is TRBV6-5 and J usage is TRBJ2-2; 8 positions agree with TRBD1. With V trimmed by 0 bases and J by 6 bases, 0 bases remained unmatched. Germline V gives CDR1 MNHEY, CDR2 SVGAGI. The CDR3 consists of 14 residues. The CDR3 is CASSYSQGAGELFF. DNA for the CDR3: TGTGCCAGCAGTTACTCACAGGGGGCCGGGGAGCTGTTTTTT.

There are a few counts of this clonotype. CDR3 in DNA: TGTGCCAGCAGTTTATCATACAATCAGCCCCAGCATTTT. Protein sequence: CASSLSYNQPQHF. This chain uses TRBV27 with TRBJ1-5; D call uncertain. This CDR3 contains 13 residues. The germline V and J ends were trimmed by 0 bases and 3 bases, with 3 bases remaining between them. Germline V lookup: CDR1 MNHEY, CDR2 SMNVEV (reference sequence).

This clonotype was observed a few times. The chain is built from TRBV5-4 and TRBJ2-7, with 11 nucleotides matching TRBD1. This CDR3 region has 17 residues. The V segment lost 1 base and the J segment 3 bases; nucleotides outside the gene matches: 9. Germline CDR1 SGHNT, CDR2 YYREEE (reference sequence). Written as DNA, the CDR3 is TGTGCCAGCAGCTTGAAAATTACCGGGACAGGGGGCTACGAGCAGTACTTC. This sequence encodes CASSLKITGTGGYEQYF. The full variable domain, its missing parts supplied by reference TRBV5-4 and TRBJ2-7, is ETGVTQSPTHLIKTRGQQVTLRCSSQSGHNTVSWYQQALGQGPQFIFQYYREEENGRGNFPPRFSGLQFPNYSSELNVNALELDDSALYLCASSLKITGTGGYEQYFGPGTRLTVT.

J is TRBJ1-5 and V is TRBV7-8; D remains unclear. The ends were cut back, 0 bases at V and 4 bases at J, with 16 bases in the middle. Germline CDR1 SGHVS, CDR2 FQNEAQ. The CDR3 loop spans 17 amino acids. The CDR3: CASSLAPLGYGNQPQHF. The CDR3 DNA sequence: TGTGCCAGCAGCTTAGCTCCCCTAGGTTATGGGAATCAGCCCCAGCATTTT. The full variable domain, with the rest looked up from reference TRBV7-8 and TRBJ1-5, is GAGVSQSPRYKVAKRGQDVALRCDPISGHVSLFWYQQALGQGPEFLTYFQNEAQLDKSGLPSDRFFAERPEGSVSTLKIQRTQQEDSAVYLCASSLAPLGYGNQPQHFGDGTRLSIL.

This rearrangement joins TRBV4-2 to TRBJ2-7; 7 nucleotides align to TRBD2. Germline trimming cut 0 bases from V and 3 bases from J; bases unmatched to any gene: 8. Germline lookup yields CDR1 LGHNA and CDR2 YNFKEQ. The CDR3 sequence is 16 residues long. The CDR3 sequence: CASSQESTSVVYEQYF. The CDR3 DNA reads TGTGCCAGCAGCCAAGAGTCCACTAGCGTGGTCTACGAGCAGTACTTC.

This clonotype has more than one count but fewer than ten. The V and J genes are TRBV29-1 and TRBJ1-4; no definite D call. Trimming shortened V by 7 bases and J by 1 base, and 10 bases separated the two germline ends. The CDR3 sequence is 13 residues long. The V gene's germline CDR1 is SQVTM and CDR2 ANQGSEA. The CDR3 is CSARDKTNEKLFF. CDR3 DNA sequence: TGCAGCGCCCGAGACAAAACTAATGAAAAACTGTTTTTT.

This clonotype has only a few counts. This rearrangement joins TRBV6-5 to TRBJ1-4, with no clear D. The V end was cut by 2 bases, the J end by 7 bases, with 14 bases between. CDR1 and CDR2 from the germline V gene are MNHEY and SVGAGI. The CDR3 consists of 15 residues. The CDR3 reads CASSYTGPGLEKLFF. The CDR3 bases are TGTGCCAGCAGTTACACTGGGCCCGGGCTTGAAAAACTGTTTTTT.

J is TRBJ2-3 and V is TRBV5-1; 8 bases agree with TRBD2. CDR3 size: 14 residues. V shed 4 bases, J shed 5 bases, and the junction held 6 bases outside the gene matches. The germline CDR1 and CDR2 sequences are SGHRS and YFSETQ. CDR3 loop: CASSPTSGLDTQYF. For the CDR3, the DNA is TGCGCCAGCAGCCCCACTAGCGGTCTAGATACGCAGTATTTT.

This sequence joins TRBV7-3 and TRBJ2-1; the D gene could be TRBD1 or TRBD2 (5 bases each). The V and J ends lost 8 bases and 12 bases respectively, with 17 bases between them. Germline V gene data show CDR1 as SGHTA and CDR2 as FQGTGA. The CDR3 length is 12 residues. The CDR3 DNA follows: TGTGCCAGCGGGACCGGCAATGGGGGGCAGTTCTTC. It yields the protein CASGTGNGGQFF.

This chain links TRBV19 with TRBJ1-1; no reliable D call. This CDR3 has 12 amino acids. Germline CDR1 reads LNHDA; CDR2 reads SQIVND (reference sequence). The V end lost 3 bases, the J end lost 1 base, and 3 bases lay between the germline ends. CDR3 amino acids: CASSIKNTEAFF. CDR3 nucleotides: TGTGCCAGTAGTATTAAGAACACTGAAGCTTTCTTT. The variable domain in full, completed from reference TRBV19 and TRBJ1-1, reads DGGITQSPKYLFRKEGQNVTLSCEQNLNHDAMYWYRQDPGQGLRLIYYSQIVNDFQKGDIAEGYSVSREKKESFPLTVTSAQKNPTAFYLCASSIKNTEAFFGQGTRLTVV.

V gene TRBV5-4 combines with J gene TRBJ2-3; TRBD2 matches 12 bases. Trimming took 0 bases from V and 6 from J; bases not matched to a gene: 5. The germline gives CDR1 SGHNT, CDR2 YYREEE (reference sequence). CDR3 size: 16 residues. CDR3 in amino acids: CASSLGLAGEADTQYF. CDR3 in DNA: TGTGCCAGCAGCTTGGGACTAGCGGGAGAGGCGGATACGCAGTATTTT.

The chain employs TRBV7-3 and TRBJ2-7, with 7 bases identical to TRBD1. This CDR3 region has 14 residues. V lost 0 bases and J lost 6; bases outside the gene matches: 5. From germline, CDR1 is SGHTA and CDR2 FQGTGA. The CDR3 reads CASSLTTTGFEQYF. The DNA for the CDR3 is TGTGCCAGCAGCTTAACAACGACAGGGTTCGAGCAGTACTTC.

The CDR3 loop is CAISDGQGRKNAATDTQYF. The CDR3 bases are TGTGCCATCAGTGATGGACAGGGTCGTAAGAACGCGGCTACAGATACGCAGTATTTT. The chain uses TRBV10-3 and TRBJ2-3, with 8 bases that match TRBD1. The germline gives CDR1 ENHRY, CDR2 SYGVKD. CDR3 length: 19 residues. V shed 3 bases and J 3 bases; nucleotides not matched to a gene: 17.

This clonotype was seen a handful of times. The chain uses TRBV4-3 and TRBJ2-4, with TRBD1 as a possible D gene (6 bases). Germline lookup yields CDR1 LGHNA and CDR2 YSLEER. The V end was cut by 3 bases, the J end by 6 bases, with 27 bases between. CDR3 length equals 19 residues. DNA for the CDR3: TGCGCCAGCAGCCATAATAGGTGGGCCAGGGGTACGGTTCTAAACATTCAGTACTTC. Residues: CASSHNRWARGTVLNIQYF.

This clonotype was detected only a few times. This sequence joins TRBV7-2 and TRBJ2-5, with D unresolved. This CDR3 comprises 15 residues. CDR1 and CDR2 from the germline V gene are SGHTA and FQGNSA. V was trimmed by 6 bases and J by 5 bases, leaving 19 bases between them. CDR3 bases: TGTGCCAGCAGTCCCTCCCCGGAAACCTGGGAGACCCAGTACTTC. Protein product: CASSPSPETWETQYF.

The genes are TRBV20-1 and TRBJ2-1; a possible D gene is TRBD1 (6 bases). The CDR3 totals 14 residues. V lost 6 bases and J lost 9, with 21 bases in between. Germline values: CDR1 DFQATT, CDR2 SNEGSKA (reference sequence). The CDR3 protein is CSAVSWTAVTEQFF. The DNA for the CDR3 is TGCAGTGCCGTAAGCTGGACAGCAGTCACTGAGCAGTTCTTC.

V usage is TRBV20-1 and J usage is TRBJ2-5, with no clear D. Germline V CDR1 and CDR2: DFQATT, SNEGSKA (reference sequence). V gave up 2 bases and J gave up 5 bases, with 12 bases separating them. This CDR3 spans 13 amino acids. CDR3 region: CSARRTTRETQYF. The CDR3 coding sequence is TGCAGTGCTAGAAGGACGACGAGGGAGACCCAGTACTTC.